The rows below give T cell receptor beta chains drawn from one sample of a study of cytomegalovirus exposure and HLA in healthy donors. Here immunoSEQ multiplex PCR was the method, and the copy in TCRdb shows in-frame clones only, minus some. The data contain more than 50,000 clones, roughly 70% of them seen just once; the ten biggest clones take up 25%. The sample taken for sequencing was PBMCs. Receptor source: a man in his fifties or sixties in good health and CMV-seropositive. Both conserved end residues are part of each CDR3. D genes are given only for firm matches. Only some rows state a clone size, as once, few, many or a class for expanded clones.

D gene	V gene	clone size	J gene	CDR3 protein	CDR3 DNA
-	TRBV27	-	TRBJ2-1	CASSDPTSLTGRGHNEQFF	TGTGCCAGCAGTGACCCGACGAGCCTGACAGGTCGTGGGCACAATGAGCAGTTCTTC
-	TRBV7-2	-	TRBJ1-2	CASSLEQTYGYTF	TGTGCCAGCAGCTTAGAACAGACCTATGGCTACACCTTC
TRBD2	TRBV7-6	-	TRBJ2-1	CASSARLAGEYEQFF	TGTGCCAGCAGCGCAAGACTAGCGGGAGAATATGAGCAGTTCTTC
TRBD2	TRBV29-1	-	TRBJ2-3	CSVTSGRLYF	TGCAGCGTGACTAGCGGGAGATTGTATTTT
TRBD2	TRBV6-5	-	TRBJ2-5	CASSYPLAGGQETQYF	TGTGCCAGCAGTTACCCACTAGCGGGGGGACAAGAGACCCAGTACTTC
-	TRBV5-1	-	TRBJ1-2	CASCLPDSYGYTF	TGCGCCAGCTGCTTGCCAGACTCCTATGGCTACACCTTC
-	TRBV14	-	TRBJ2-5	CASSPVSGTQYF	TGTGCCAGCAGCCCGGTCTCAGGGACCCAGTACTTC
-	TRBV9	-	TRBJ1-1	CASSVGQGHTEAFF	TGTGCCAGCAGCGTAGGGCAGGGTCACACTGAAGCTTTCTTT
-	TRBV28	few	TRBJ1-5	CASRTVEGVSNQPQHF	TGTGCCAGCAGAACCGTCGAAGGGGTGAGCAATCAGCCCCAGCATTTT
-	TRBV30	-	TRBJ1-1	CAWSDSGNTEAFF	TGTGCCTGGAGTGACAGTGGGAACACTGAAGCTTTCTTT
-	TRBV5-1	-	TRBJ1-4	CASSLGRDPDGLFF	TGCGCCAGCAGCTTGGGGCGGGACCCGGATGGACTGTTTTTT
TRBD2	TRBV5-4	-	TRBJ2-2	CASSLDPAGAVTGELFF	TGTGCCAGCAGCTTGGACCCCGCGGGAGCGGTCACCGGGGAGCTGTTTTTT
-	TRBV4-1	few	TRBJ2-2	CASSQPRAGRRTGELFF	TGCGCCAGCAGCCAACCCAGGGCGGGAAGGCGCACCGGGGAGCTGTTTTTT
TRBD2	TRBV7-2	-	TRBJ2-5	CASSLGPSSGGQETQYF	TGTGCCAGCAGCTTAGGACCCTCTAGCGGGGGGCAAGAGACCCAGTACTTC
-	TRBV5-6	-	TRBJ2-2	CASSRRPDGELFF	TGTGCCAGCAGTCGGAGACCCGACGGGGAGCTGTTTTTT
TRBD1	TRBV19	few	TRBJ1-2	CASKLLLRDRGQVRDYGYTF	TGTGCCAGTAAACTGCTCCTAAGGGACAGGGGGCAAGTAAGGGACTATGGCTACACCTTC
TRBD2	TRBV27	-	TRBJ2-7	CASSPTSGRPLEQYF	TGTGCCAGCAGTCCGACTAGCGGGAGACCCCTCGAGCAGTACTTC
TRBD2	TRBV7-2	-	TRBJ2-1	CASSFSSGVGYEQFF	TGTGCCAGCAGCTTCTCTAGCGGGGTCGGCTATGAGCAGTTCTTC
TRBD2	TRBV9	-	TRBJ2-1	CASSDSGRGYNEQFF	TGTGCCAGCAGCGATAGCGGGAGGGGCTACAATGAGCAGTTCTTC
TRBD1	TRBV9	-	TRBJ1-1	CASSAEGQGNTEAFF	TGTGCCAGCAGCGCGGAGGGACAGGGTAACACTGAAGCTTTCTTT
-	TRBV5-1	-	TRBJ2-1	CASSLFPGTVNEQFF	TGCGCCAGCAGCTTGTTTCCGGGAACTGTCAATGAGCAGTTCTTC
TRBD1	TRBV29-1	once	TRBJ1-1	CSGTGVGNTEAFF	TGCAGCGGGACAGGGGTAGGGAACACTGAAGCTTTCTTT